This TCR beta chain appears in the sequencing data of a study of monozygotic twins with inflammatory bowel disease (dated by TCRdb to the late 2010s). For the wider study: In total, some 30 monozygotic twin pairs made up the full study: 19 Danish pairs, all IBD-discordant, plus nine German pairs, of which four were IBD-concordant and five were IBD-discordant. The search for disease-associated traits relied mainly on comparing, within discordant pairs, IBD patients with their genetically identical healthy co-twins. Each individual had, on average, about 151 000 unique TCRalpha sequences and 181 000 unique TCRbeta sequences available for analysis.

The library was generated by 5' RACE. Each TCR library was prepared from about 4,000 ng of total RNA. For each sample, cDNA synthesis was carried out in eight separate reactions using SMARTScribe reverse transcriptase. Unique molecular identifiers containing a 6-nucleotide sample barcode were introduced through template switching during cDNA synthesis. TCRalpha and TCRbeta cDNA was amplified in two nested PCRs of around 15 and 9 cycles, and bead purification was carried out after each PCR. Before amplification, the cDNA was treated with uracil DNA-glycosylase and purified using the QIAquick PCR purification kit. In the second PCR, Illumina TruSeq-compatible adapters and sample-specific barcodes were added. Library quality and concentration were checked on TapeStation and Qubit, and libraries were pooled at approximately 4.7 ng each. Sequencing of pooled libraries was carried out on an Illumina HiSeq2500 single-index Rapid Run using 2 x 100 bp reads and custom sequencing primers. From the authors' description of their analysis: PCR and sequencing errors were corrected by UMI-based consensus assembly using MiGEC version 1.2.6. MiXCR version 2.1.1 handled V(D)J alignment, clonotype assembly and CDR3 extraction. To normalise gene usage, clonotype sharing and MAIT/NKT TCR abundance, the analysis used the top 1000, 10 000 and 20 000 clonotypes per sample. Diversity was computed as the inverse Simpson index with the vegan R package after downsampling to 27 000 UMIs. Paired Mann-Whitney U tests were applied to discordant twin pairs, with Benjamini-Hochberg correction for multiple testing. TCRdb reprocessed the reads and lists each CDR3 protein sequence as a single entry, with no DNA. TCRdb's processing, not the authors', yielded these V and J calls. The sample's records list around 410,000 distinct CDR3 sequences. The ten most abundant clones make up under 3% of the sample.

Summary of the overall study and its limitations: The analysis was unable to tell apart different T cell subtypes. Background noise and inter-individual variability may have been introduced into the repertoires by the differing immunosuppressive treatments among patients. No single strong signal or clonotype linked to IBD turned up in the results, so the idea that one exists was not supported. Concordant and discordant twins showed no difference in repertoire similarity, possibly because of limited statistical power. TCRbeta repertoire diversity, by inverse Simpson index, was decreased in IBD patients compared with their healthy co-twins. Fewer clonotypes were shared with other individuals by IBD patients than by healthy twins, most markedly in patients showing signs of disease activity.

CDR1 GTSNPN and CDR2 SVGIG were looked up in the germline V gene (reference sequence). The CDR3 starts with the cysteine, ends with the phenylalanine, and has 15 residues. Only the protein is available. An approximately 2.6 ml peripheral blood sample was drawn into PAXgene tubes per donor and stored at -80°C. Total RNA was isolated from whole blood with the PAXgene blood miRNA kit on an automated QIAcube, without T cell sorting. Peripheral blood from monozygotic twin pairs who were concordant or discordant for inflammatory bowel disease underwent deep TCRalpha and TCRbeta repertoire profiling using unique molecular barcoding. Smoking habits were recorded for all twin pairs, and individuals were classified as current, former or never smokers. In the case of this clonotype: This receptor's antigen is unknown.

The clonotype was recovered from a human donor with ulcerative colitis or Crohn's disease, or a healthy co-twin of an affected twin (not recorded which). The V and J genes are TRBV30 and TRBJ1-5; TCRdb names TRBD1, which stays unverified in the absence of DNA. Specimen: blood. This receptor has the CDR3 CAWSVKGRGDQPQHF.